Presented here are 28 T cell receptor beta chains from one specimen sequenced in a study of T cell responses to AZD1222 COVID-19 vaccine. Profiled with immunoSEQ multiplex PCR; TCRdb holds only in-frame clones, not every one. Of around 140,000 clones in the sample, around 90% were seen once. Sample: peripheral blood, taken 28 days after the second AZD1222 dose. The receptors derive from an adult who received the AZD1222 COVID-19 vaccine.

The chain joins TRBV5-1 to TRBJ1-1; 9 nucleotides match TRBD1. Trimming at V came to 4 bases and at J to 4 bases, leaving 5 bases not matched to a gene. This CDR3 spans 14 amino acids. The germline gives CDR1 SGHRS, CDR2 YFSETQ. CDR3 bases: TGCGCCAGCAGCCCGGGACAGGGCCTCACTGAAGCTTTCTTT. This translates into CASSPGQGLTEAFF.

The chain uses TRBV7-9 and TRBJ2-7; 7 bases agree with TRBD1. The CDR3 loop spans 13 amino acids. Trimming took 1 base from V and 6 from J; bases not matched to a gene: 3. Germline CDR1 reads SEHNR; CDR2 reads FQNEAQ (reference sequence). The CDR3 loop is CASSLEQGTEQYV. Written as DNA, the CDR3 is TGTGCCAGCAGCTTAGAACAGGGGACCGAGCAGTACGTC.

This chain joins TRBV30 and TRBJ1-6; TRBD1 matches at 7 bases. Germline V gives CDR1 GTSNPN, CDR2 SVGIG (reference sequence). V trimming: 3 bases; J trimming: 4 bases; junction bases outside the gene matches: 9. The length of the CDR3 is 16 residues. The CDR3: CAWSVTGYYYNSPLHF. DNA for the CDR3: TGTGCCTGGAGCGTGACAGGGTACTATTATAATTCACCCCTCCACTTT.

The rearrangement joins TRBV2 to TRBJ1-5; tentative D call: TRBD1 (5 bases). The CDR3 contains 13 residues. Trimming took off 8 bases at V and 5 bases at J, with 13 bases between the two ends. Germline CDR1 reads SNHLY; CDR2 reads FYNNEI. The CDR3 protein is CASSDGTYQPQHF. The CDR3 nucleotides read TGTGCCAGCTCAGATGGGACCTATCAGCCCCAGCATTTT.

V is TRBV5-1 and J is TRBJ2-1; D is unclear. The CDR3 runs 16 residues. Germline values: CDR1 SGHRS, CDR2 YFSETQ. Deletions cut 4 bases from V and 0 bases from J, with 14 bases between. The CDR3 DNA sequence: TGCGCCAGCAGCCCAGATCCGGGTAGCTCCTACAATGAGCAGTTCTTC. Protein product: CASSPDPGSSYNEQFF.

The rearrangement links TRBV19 to TRBJ1-1, with D uncertain. The V gene lost 2 bases and the J gene lost 5 bases, with 9 bases spanning the gap. The CDR3 consists of 13 residues. Germline CDR1 reads LNHDA; CDR2 reads SQIVND (reference sequence). The CDR3 sequence is CASSISEGTEAFF. Written as DNA, the CDR3 is TGTGCCAGTAGTATATCCGAGGGAACTGAAGCTTTCTTT. The full variable domain, rest sourced from reference TRBV19 and TRBJ1-1, is DGGITQSPKYLFRKEGQNVTLSCEQNLNHDAMYWYRQDPGQGLRLIYYSQIVNDFQKGDIAEGYSVSREKKESFPLTVTSAQKNPTAFYLCASSISEGTEAFFGQGTRLTVV.

The V gene is TRBV30, the J gene TRBJ2-2; D is unresolved. Looked up from germline, CDR1 is GTSNPN and CDR2 is SVGIG (reference sequence). The length of the CDR3 is 14 residues. V was pared by 0 bases and J by 3 bases, with 8 bases between. The CDR3 DNA reads as TGTGCCTGGAGTGTGGGGTGGGACACCGGGGAGCTGTTTTTT. As protein: CAWSVGWDTGELFF.

The CDR3 here is CASSQYRARGAEQYF. The CDR3 nucleotides read TGTGCCAGCAGCCAATATCGGGCGAGGGGCGCCGAGCAGTACTTC. This chain links TRBV3-1 (or the pseudogene TRBV3-2) with TRBJ2-7; D may correspond to TRBD1 or TRBD2 (5 bases each). The CDR3 has 15 residues. Germline lookup yields CDR1 LGHDT and CDR2 YNNKEL (reference sequence). The ends were cut back, 2 bases at V and 6 bases at J, with 17 bases in the middle.

The chain couples TRBV5-1 to TRBJ2-2; D unclear. The ends were cut back, 5 bases at V and 0 bases at J, with 8 bases in the middle. The CDR3 covers 14 residues. Germline CDR1 and CDR2: SGHRS and YFSETQ. CDR3: CASRRMTNTGELFF. The CDR3 DNA is TGCGCCAGCAGACGGATGACGAACACCGGGGAGCTGTTTTTT. The full variable domain, its missing parts supplied by reference TRBV5-1 and TRBJ2-2, is KAGVTQTPRYLIKTRGQQVTLSCSPISGHRSVSWYQQTPGQGLQFLFEYFSETQRNKGNFPGRFSGRQFSNSRSEMNVSTLELGDSALYLCASRRMTNTGELFFGEGSRLTVL.

V usage is TRBV4-2 and J usage is TRBJ2-7; D unclear. V was shortened by 3 bases and J by 0 bases, with 6 bases between the two germline ends. The germline V gene has CDR1 LGHNA and CDR2 YNFKEQ. CDR3 length equals 13 residues. Written as DNA, the CDR3 is TGTGCCAGCAGCCAGGTAAACTCCTACGAGCAGTACTTC. This codes for CASSQVNSYEQYF.

This rearrangement joins TRBV6-2 or TRBV6-3 to TRBJ2-2; 9 bases match TRBD2. After removal of 3 bases from V and 5 bases from J, the junction contained 4 bases not matched to a gene. The germline V gene has CDR1 MNHEY and CDR2 SVGEGT. This CDR3 has 15 amino acids. The CDR3 reads CASSYTSGGTGELFF. The DNA of the CDR3 is TGTGCCAGCAGTTATACGAGCGGGGGGACCGGGGAGCTGTTTTTT.

This chain uses TRBV3-1 (or the pseudogene TRBV3-2) with TRBJ1-1; possible D gene TRBD1, 5 bases. The germline gives CDR1 LGHDT, CDR2 YNNKEL (reference sequence). Trimming took off 4 bases at V and 1 base at J, with 10 bases between the two ends. The CDR3 runs to 14 residues. Here the CDR3 DNA reads TGTGCCAGCAGCCCCCCCAGGGCGAACACTGAAGCTTTCTTT. This gives the protein CASSPPRANTEAFF.

The chain carries TRBV30 and TRBJ1-3; no clear D. The CDR3 sequence is 12 residues long. The V gene's germline CDR1 is GTSNPN and CDR2 SVGIG (reference sequence). Between the trimmed V and J ends, which lost 7 bases and 4 bases, there was a span of 11 bases. CDR3 amino acids: CASYGIGNTIYF. The CDR3 nucleotides are TGTGCCTCATACGGAATAGGAAACACCATATATTTT.

The chain recombines TRBV5-1 with TRBJ1-2; maybe TRBD1 (5 bases). This CDR3 has 15 amino acids. CDR1 SGHRS and CDR2 YFSETQ come from the germline V gene. Trimming cost V 0 bases and J 0 bases, with 9 bases left between them. CDR3 in amino acids: CASSLAGVSNYGYTF. CDR3 bases: TGCGCCAGCAGCTTGGCGGGGGTTTCTAACTATGGCTACACCTTC.

The genes are TRBV4-1 and TRBJ2-1, with D unclear. The CDR3 runs to 14 residues. Germline V gene sequence: CDR1 MGHRA, CDR2 YSYEKL. V dropped 0 bases and J dropped 9 bases, with 12 bases sitting between them. Written as DNA, the CDR3 is TGCGCCAGCAGCCAAGAGAAAGGGATCGGTGAGCAGTTCTTC. Amino acids: CASSQEKGIGEQFF.

The chain links TRBV30 to TRBJ1-2, with 7 bases fitting TRBD1. The J segment lost 8 bases and the V segment lost 0 bases, leaving 12 bases of the junction unmatched. Germline V gene lookup returns CDR1 GTSNPN and CDR2 SVGIG (reference sequence). The CDR3 length is 15 residues. CDR3 sequence: CAWSVGAGDSDGYTF. In DNA, the CDR3 is TGTGCCTGGAGTGTAGGGGCAGGGGACAGCGACGGCTACACCTTC.

CDR3 DNA: TGTGCCAGCAGCCGGACAGGATGGGATCAGCCCCAGCATTTT. As protein: CASSRTGWDQPQHF. The V and J genes are TRBV28 and TRBJ1-5; 7 bases agree with TRBD1. Germline loops: CDR1 MDHEN, CDR2 SYDVKM. V dropped 6 bases and J dropped 5; count of bases not matched to a gene: 7. The CDR3 loop spans 14 amino acids. Together with reference TRBV28 and TRBJ1-5, the CDR3 gives the full variable domain: DVKVTQSSRYLVKRTGEKVFLECVQDMDHENMFWYRQDPGLGLRLIYFSYDVKMKEKGDIPEGYSVSREKKERFSLILESASTNQTSMYLCASSRTGWDQPQHFGDGTRLSIL.

The genes are TRBV19 and TRBJ2-1; D tentatively reads TRBD1 or TRBD2 (6 bases each). V lost 9 bases and J 0 bases, leaving 15 bases between the germline ends. This CDR3 contains 15 residues. Germline V gene data show CDR1 as LNHDA and CDR2 as SQIVND (reference sequence). The CDR3 is CASRRGASSYNEQFF. The CDR3 bases are TGTGCCAGCAGAAGGGGGGCGAGCTCCTACAATGAGCAGTTCTTC. Supplemented by reference TRBV19 and TRBJ2-1, the full variable domain reads DGGITQSPKYLFRKEGQNVTLSCEQNLNHDAMYWYRQDPGQGLRLIYYSQIVNDFQKGDIAEGYSVSREKKESFPLTVTSAQKNPTAFYLCASRRGASSYNEQFFGPGTRLTVL.

The rearrangement links TRBV7-9 to TRBJ1-2; 8 bases map to TRBD1. After removal of 2 bases from V and 5 bases from J, the junction contained 19 bases not matched to a gene. Germline lookup yields CDR1 SEHNR and CDR2 FQNEAQ (reference sequence). CDR3 length equals 19 residues. CDR3 coding DNA: TGTGCCAGCAGCTTAAGGGTCCGAGGACAGGGACCTCCTGGGTATGGCTACACCTTC. This sequence encodes CASSLRVRGQGPPGYGYTF.

This chain uses TRBV5-8 with TRBJ2-5; the D gene is possibly TRBD2 (5 bases). This CDR3 comprises 13 residues. V shed 6 bases and J shed 5 bases, with 14 bases lying between them. Germline V gives CDR1 SGHTS, CDR2 YDEGEE. CDR3: CASIRVAYETQYF. Here the CDR3 DNA reads TGTGCCAGCATTAGGGTAGCGTATGAGACCCAGTACTTC.

This sequence joins TRBV12-3 or TRBV12-4 and TRBJ2-1; D perhaps matches TRBD1 (6 bases). This CDR3 has 13 residues. Trimming stripped 4 bases from V and 4 bases from J, with 8 bases between. CDR3 protein: CASSSGQYNEQFF. CDR3 bases: TGTGCCAGCAGTTCCGGACAGTACAATGAGCAGTTCTTC.

This clone has a single count. The chain is built from TRBV19 and TRBJ2-2; D is uncertain. The germline gives CDR1 LNHDA, CDR2 SQIVND (reference sequence). V lost 7 bases to trimming and J lost 0 bases, with 9 bases between them. The CDR3 is 14 residues long. The DNA for the CDR3 is TGTGCCAGTACCACGAGCGCGAACACCGGGGAGCTGTTTTTT. Translation: CASTTSANTGELFF.

The V call is TRBV7-2, the J call TRBJ2-2; possible D gene TRBD1, 5 bases. The CDR3 contains 15 residues. The V gene lost 0 bases and the J gene lost 2 bases, with 7 bases spanning the gap. Per germline, CDR1 SGHTA and CDR2 FQGNSA. The CDR3 DNA sequence: TGTGCCAGCAGCTTAGCAGGGGCTAACACCGGGGAGCTGTTTTTT. Its protein product is CASSLAGANTGELFF.

The rearrangement joins TRBV6-5 to TRBJ1-4, with D possibly matching TRBD1 (5 bases). Germline V gene data show CDR1 as MNHEY and CDR2 as SVGAGI. The CDR3 consists of 15 residues. Trimming pared 10 bases from V and 0 bases from J, leaving 15 bases between. Written as DNA, the CDR3 is TGTGCCACTGGGGGGTCGGACGCAACTAATGAAAAACTGTTTTTT. Translation gives CATGGSDATNEKLFF.

The chain carries TRBV18 and TRBJ1-1; D is unresolved. Trimming left V 4 bases short and J 1 base short, with 7 bases between. The CDR3 extends over 13 amino acids. Germline values: CDR1 KGHSH, CDR2 LQKENI. The CDR3 sequence is CASSRDKNTEAFF. The DNA for the CDR3 is TGTGCCAGCTCACGAGACAAGAACACTGAAGCTTTCTTT.

The rearrangement joins TRBV6-5 to TRBJ1-2, with 10 bases aligning to TRBD1. The CDR3 totals 14 residues. The germline V gene has CDR1 MNHEY and CDR2 SVGAGI. J gave up 7 bases and V 6 bases, and 8 bases lay outside the gene matches. In DNA, the CDR3 is TGTGCCAGCAGCTTCGGGACAGGGGAGGTTGGCTACACCTTC. Its translation: CASSFGTGEVGYTF.

CDR3 sequence: CSATRPRGYTF. The CDR3 nucleotides read TGCAGTGCTACCAGGCCAAGGGGCTACACCTTC. The chain carries TRBV20-1 and TRBJ1-2; D uncertain. There are 11 residues in the CDR3. Germline V CDR1 and CDR2: DFQATT, SNEGSKA (reference sequence). Trimming pared 4 bases from V and 8 bases from J, leaving 11 bases between.

This clone occurred once. The chain combines TRBV29-1 with TRBJ1-1; D unclear. This CDR3 is built from 15 residues. Trimming left V 6 bases short and J 0 bases short, with 17 bases between. Per germline, CDR1 SQVTM and CDR2 ANQGSEA. The CDR3 loop is CSVAPQWFMNTEAFF. CDR3 nucleotides: TGCAGCGTCGCACCCCAGTGGTTCATGAACACTGAAGCTTTCTTT.